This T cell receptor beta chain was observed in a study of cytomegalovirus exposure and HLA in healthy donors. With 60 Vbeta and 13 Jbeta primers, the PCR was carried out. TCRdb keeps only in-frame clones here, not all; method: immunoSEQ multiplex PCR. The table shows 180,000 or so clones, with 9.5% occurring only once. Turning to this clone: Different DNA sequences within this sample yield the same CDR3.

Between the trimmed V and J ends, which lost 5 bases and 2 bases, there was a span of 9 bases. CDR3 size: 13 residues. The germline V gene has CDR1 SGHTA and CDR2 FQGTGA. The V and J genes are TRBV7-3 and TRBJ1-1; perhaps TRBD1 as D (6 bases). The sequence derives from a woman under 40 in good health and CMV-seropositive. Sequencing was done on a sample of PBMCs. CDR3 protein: CASSLQGNTEAFF. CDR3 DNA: TGTGCCAGCAGCCTACAGGGTAACACTGAAGCTTTCTTT.